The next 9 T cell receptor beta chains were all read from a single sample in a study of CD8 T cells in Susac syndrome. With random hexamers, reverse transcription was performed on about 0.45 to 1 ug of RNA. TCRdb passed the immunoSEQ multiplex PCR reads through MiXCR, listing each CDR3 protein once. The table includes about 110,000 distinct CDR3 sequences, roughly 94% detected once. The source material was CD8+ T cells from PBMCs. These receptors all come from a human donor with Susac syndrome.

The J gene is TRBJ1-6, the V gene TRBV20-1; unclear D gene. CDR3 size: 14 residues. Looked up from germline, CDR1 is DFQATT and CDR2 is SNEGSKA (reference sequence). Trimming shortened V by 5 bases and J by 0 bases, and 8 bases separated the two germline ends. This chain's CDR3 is CSAPEVSYNSPLHF. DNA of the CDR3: TGCAGTGCTCCAGAGGTCTCCTATAATTCACCCCTCCACTTT.

For the CDR3, the DNA is TGTGCCAGCAGCTTATACGCAACTAATGAAAAACTGTTTTTT. It encodes CASSLYATNEKLFF. The gene calls are TRBV7-3 and TRBJ1-4; D remains unclear. V dropped 2 bases and J dropped 0 bases, with 4 bases sitting between them. This CDR3 spans 14 amino acids. Per the germline V gene, CDR1 is SGHTA and CDR2 is FQGTGA.

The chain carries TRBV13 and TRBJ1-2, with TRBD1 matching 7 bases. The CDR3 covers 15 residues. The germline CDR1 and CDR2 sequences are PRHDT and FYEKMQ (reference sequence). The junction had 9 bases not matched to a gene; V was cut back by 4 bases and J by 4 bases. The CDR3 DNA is TGTGCCAGCAGCTCTGTTCGACAGGGAACCTATGGCTACACCTTC. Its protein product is CASSSVRQGTYGYTF.

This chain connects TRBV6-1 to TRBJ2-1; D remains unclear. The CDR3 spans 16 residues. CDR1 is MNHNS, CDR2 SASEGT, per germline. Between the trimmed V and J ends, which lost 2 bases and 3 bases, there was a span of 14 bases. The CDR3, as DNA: TGTGCCAGCAGTGAATTTGGTCCGTCGGTCTACAATGAGCAGTTCTTC. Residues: CASSEFGPSVYNEQFF.

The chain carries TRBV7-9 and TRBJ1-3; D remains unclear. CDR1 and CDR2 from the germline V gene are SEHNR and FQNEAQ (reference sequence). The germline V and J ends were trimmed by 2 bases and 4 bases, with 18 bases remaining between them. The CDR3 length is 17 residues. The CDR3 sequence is CASSLSRWGGEGNTIYF. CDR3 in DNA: TGTGCCAGCAGCTTATCCCGGTGGGGAGGTGAAGGAAACACCATATATTTT.

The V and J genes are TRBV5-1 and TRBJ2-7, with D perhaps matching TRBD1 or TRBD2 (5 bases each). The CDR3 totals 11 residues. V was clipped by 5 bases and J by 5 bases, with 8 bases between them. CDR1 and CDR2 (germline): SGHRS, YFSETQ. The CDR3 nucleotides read TGCGCCAGCAGATGGGGGAACGAGCAGTACTTC. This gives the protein CASRWGNEQYF.

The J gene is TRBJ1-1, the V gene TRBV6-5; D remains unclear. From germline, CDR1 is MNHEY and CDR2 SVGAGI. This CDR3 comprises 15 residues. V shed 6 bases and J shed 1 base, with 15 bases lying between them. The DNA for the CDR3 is TGTGCCAGCAGCGATCCGGGGATCCCGAACACTGAAGCTTTCTTT. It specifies CASSDPGIPNTEAFF.

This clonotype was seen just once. The chain's CDR3 is CASSGRDDFAKNIQYF. CDR3 nucleotide sequence: TGTGCCAGCAGCGGCCGGGACGACTTTGCCAAAAACATTCAGTACTTC. The gene calls are TRBV9 and TRBJ2-4; either TRBD1 or TRBD2 may supply D (5 bases each). The length of the CDR3 is 16 residues. Germline CDR1 reads SGDLS; CDR2 reads YYNGEE. Trimming stripped 3 bases from V and 1 base from J, with 14 bases between.

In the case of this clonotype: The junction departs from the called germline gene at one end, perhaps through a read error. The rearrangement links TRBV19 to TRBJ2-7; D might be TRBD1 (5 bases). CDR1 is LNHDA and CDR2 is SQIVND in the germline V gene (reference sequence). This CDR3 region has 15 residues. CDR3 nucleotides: TGTGCCAGTAGTTTAGACAGCGCTGGAACCTACGAGCAGTACTTC. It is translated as CASSLDSAGTYEQYF.